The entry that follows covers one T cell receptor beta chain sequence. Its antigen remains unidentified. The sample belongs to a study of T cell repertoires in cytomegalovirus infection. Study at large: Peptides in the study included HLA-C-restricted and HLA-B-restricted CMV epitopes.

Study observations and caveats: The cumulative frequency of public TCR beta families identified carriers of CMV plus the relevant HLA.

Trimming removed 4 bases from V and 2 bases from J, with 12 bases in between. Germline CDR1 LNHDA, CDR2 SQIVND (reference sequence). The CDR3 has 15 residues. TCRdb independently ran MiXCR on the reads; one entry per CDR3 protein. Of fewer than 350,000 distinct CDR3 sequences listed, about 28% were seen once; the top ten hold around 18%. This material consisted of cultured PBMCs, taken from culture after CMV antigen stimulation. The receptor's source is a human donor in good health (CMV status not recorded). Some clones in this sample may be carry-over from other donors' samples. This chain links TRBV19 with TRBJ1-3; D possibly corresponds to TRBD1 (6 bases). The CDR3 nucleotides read TGTGCCAGTAGTACCTCTCAGGGGACTGGAAACACCATATATTTT. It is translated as CASSTSQGTGNTIYF.